This T cell receptor (beta chain) is drawn from a study of blood T cells in healthy people across ages. Peripheral blood, approximately 10 milliliters per donor, was collected. Every sample had a minimum of 6 million PBMCs isolated. To note about this clonotype: Its antigen is still unknown.

General observations from the study: As age increased, TCR beta diversity per million T cells fell in a roughly linear fashion.

The junction had 14 bases not matched to a gene; V was cut back by 5 bases and J by 7 bases. Germline CDR1 reads SGHTA; CDR2 reads FQGNSA. CDR3 length: 16 residues. A J-beta primer mix and a sample-barcoded 5' primer were used in a second PCR of roughly 6 to 12 cycles. Each cDNA molecule carried a tag from a template-switch adaptor that contained 12 random nucleotides. TCRdb re-called the 5' RACE reads with MiXCR, one entry per CDR3 protein. The table has 750,000 to 950,000 distinct CDR3 sequences, around half seen once. The receptor was isolated from a man aged 80 or over in good health. V gene TRBV7-2 combines with J gene TRBJ2-1; 7 bases are a match to TRBD1. The sequenced sample was blood. The CDR3 coding sequence is TGTGCCAGCAGCCGACCCCACAGGGGAGTAGATAATGAGCAGTTCTTC. Amino acid sequence: CASSRPHRGVDNEQFF.